A selection of T cell receptor beta chains follows, all from one sample in a study of T cell changes during pregnancy in multiple sclerosis. Clones were read by immunoSEQ multiplex PCR, and TCRdb kept only the in-frame ones, dropping some. Here the sample spans about 64,000 clones, 90% to 97% being singletons. This specimen consisted of CD8+ T cells from peripheral blood mononuclear cells, obtained after pregnancy. These receptors were obtained from a female donor with multiple sclerosis, enrolled in a pregnancy study. CDR3s include the opening cysteine and the closing phenylalanine or tryptophan. D genes are given only for firm matches. Not all rows give a size; the values are once, few, many and, for expanded clones, a class.

TRBD1	TRBV2	TRBJ1-1	NA	TGTGCCAGCAACGACAGGGTGGGTACTGAAGCTTTCTTT	CASNDRVGTEAFF
TRBD2	TRBV11-1	TRBJ2-7	NA	TGTGCCAGCAGCTGGGCAACGGGAGGGTACGAGCAGTACTTC	CASSWATGGYEQYF
NA	TRBV27	TRBJ1-4	NA	TGTGCCAGCAGTTTATATTCAGGGAAGACTAATGAAAAACTGTTTTTT	CASSLYSGKTNEKLFF
NA	TRBV5-6	TRBJ1-1	NA	TGTGCCAGCAGCTTGCCCACCTTTGACAGCCTGAACACTGAAGCTTTCTTT	CASSLPTFDSLNTEAFF
NA	TRBV5-1	TRBJ2-2	NA	TGCGCCAGCAGCTTGGTTTCGTACACCGGGGAGCTGTTTTTT	CASSLVSYTGELFF
TRBD1	TRBV5-1	TRBJ2-7	NA	TGCGCCAGCAGCGTCGGACAGGGACAAATCTCCTACGAGCAGTACTTC	CASSVGQGQISYEQYF
TRBD2	TRBV6-6	TRBJ2-7	NA	TGTGCCAGCAGTTACTCGGCGGGAGCTCAATTTGACGAGCAGTACTTC	CASSYSAGAQFDEQYF
NA	TRBV5-1	TRBJ2-7	NA	TGCGCCAGCAGCTTGAGTACGGGAGTGGGTTACGAGCAGTACTTC	CASSLSTGVGYEQYF
TRBD1	TRBV28	TRBJ2-7	NA	TGTGCCAGCAGGAGATGGCGGGACAGGGGGGACGAGCAGTACTTC	CASRRWRDRGDEQYF
TRBD1	TRBV28	TRBJ1-3	NA	TGTGCCAGCAGTTTCCAGGGGGCAGGAAACACCATATATTTT	CASSFQGAGNTIYF
NA	TRBV11-2	TRBJ2-7	NA	TGTGCCAGCAGCTTAGCGCCTTGGGGGCGGGAGCAGTACTTC	CASSLAPWGREQYF
TRBD2	TRBV6-6	TRBJ2-2	NA	TGTGCCAGCCGGGCTAGCGGGTCCGGGGAGCTGTTTTTT	CASRASGSGELFF
TRBD2	TRBV19	TRBJ2-2	NA	TGTGCCAGTAGTATAGAACTAGCGGGAGGCCCGAACACCGGGGAGCTGTTTTTT	CASSIELAGGPNTGELFF
NA	TRBV5-4	TRBJ1-1	NA	TGTGCCAGCAGCTTAGTCAGGGGTCAGAACACTGAAGCTTTCTTT	CASSLVRGQNTEAFF
NA	TRBV12-5	TRBJ1-1	once	TGTGCTAGTGGCCGGGGGGGGGACACTGAAGCTTTCTTT	CASGRGGDTEAFF
TRBD2	TRBV13	TRBJ2-7	NA	TGTGCCAGCAGACTAGCGGGAGTAGGCGAGCAGTACTTC	CASRLAGVGEQYF
NA	TRBV28	TRBJ1-1	few	TGTGCCAGCAGTTTTCGCCTAGGCACTGAAGCTTTCTTT	CASSFRLGTEAFF
NA	TRBV10-3	TRBJ1-1	NA	TGTGCCATCAGTGAAGAACAGGGCGTGAACACTGAAGCTTTCTTT	CAISEEQGVNTEAFF
TRBD2	TRBV6-1	TRBJ2-3	NA	TGTGCCAGCAGTGAGGGAGGGGATACGCAGTATTTT	CASSEGGDTQYF
NA	TRBV27	TRBJ2-7	NA	TGTGCCAGCAGCCTCGCCGGCCTGGGCGCCGAGCAGTACTTC	CASSLAGLGAEQYF
TRBD1	TRBV6-6	TRBJ2-4	NA	TGTGCCAGCAGCAGCCGGGACAGAACCATTCAGTACTTC	CASSSRDRTIQYF
TRBD1	TRBV5-4	TRBJ2-3	NA	TGTGCCAGCAGTTCCGGGACAGTCAGCACAGATACGCAGTATTTT	CASSSGTVSTDTQYF
NA	TRBV25-1	TRBJ1-1	NA	TGTGCCAGCAGTGGAAGACAGGAAGCAGCTTTCTTT	CASSGRQEAAFF
TRBD1	TRBV7-9	TRBJ2-1	NA	TGTGCCAGCAGCTTCCCAGGGGGAACCTACAATGAGCAGTTCTTC	CASSFPGGTYNEQFF